The next 16 T cell receptor beta chains were all read from a single sample in a study of cytomegalovirus exposure and HLA in healthy donors. TCRdb's copy holds only in-frame clones and misses some; the assay was immunoSEQ multiplex PCR. The profile covers 200,000 to 250,000 clones, with around four fifths appearing a single time and roughly 5.5% taken by the ten largest. The sequenced material came from PBMCs. All receptors derive from a woman in her late teens or twenties in good health and CMV-seronegative.

Details on this clone: Other DNA sequences in the sample encode the same CDR3. The chain recombines TRBV6-1 with TRBJ1-5; no definite D call. Germline V CDR1 and CDR2: MNHNS, SASEGT. Deletions cut 3 bases from V and 0 bases from J, with 6 bases between. This CDR3 contains 14 residues. Here the CDR3 reads CASSDGYSNQPQHF. CDR3 nucleotides: TGTGCCAGCAGTGACGGTTATAGCAATCAGCCCCAGCATTTT.

This chain connects TRBV4-1 to TRBJ2-1, with 8 bases matching TRBD2. Germline V gene sequence: CDR1 MGHRA, CDR2 YSYEKL. This CDR3 has 16 amino acids. V dropped 3 bases and J dropped 0; count of bases not matched to a gene: 4. CDR3 in DNA: TGCGCCAGCAGCCAGTTAGCGGGGCCCTCCTACAATGAGCAGTTCTTC. It encodes CASSQLAGPSYNEQFF.

This clone came up a few times. This chain links TRBV28 with TRBJ1-2, with 11 bases matching TRBD1. This CDR3 is 15 amino acids long. Trimming at V came to 5 bases and at J to 5 bases, leaving 7 bases not matched to a gene. CDR1 is MDHEN and CDR2 is SYDVKM in the germline V gene. The chain's CDR3 is CASSKAGTGGYGYTF. The CDR3 bases are TGTGCCAGCAGTAAGGCCGGGACAGGGGGGTATGGCTACACCTTC.

The chain is built from TRBV5-1 and TRBJ2-1; 12 positions agree with TRBD2. The CDR3 contains 15 residues. The V and J ends lost 4 bases and 5 bases, in that order; junction bases with no gene match: 4. Germline CDR1 is SGHRS and CDR2 is YFSETQ. The CDR3 region is CASSLGLAGNNEQFF. The CDR3 DNA follows: TGCGCCAGCAGCCTGGGACTAGCGGGCAACAATGAGCAGTTCTTC.

This chain links TRBV19 with TRBJ2-6; D may be TRBD1 (6 bases). This CDR3 contains 16 residues. The germline V and J ends were trimmed by 6 bases and 4 bases, with 16 bases remaining between them. CDR1 LNHDA and CDR2 SQIVND come from the germline V gene (reference sequence). CDR3 residues: CASRLGHFAGANVLTF. Here the CDR3 DNA reads TGTGCCAGTAGACTGGGACACTTCGCCGGGGCCAACGTCCTGACTTTC.

The chain carries TRBV6-6 and TRBJ1-2; 9 bases align to TRBD1. The CDR3 length is 16 residues. Germline lookup yields CDR1 MNHNY and CDR2 SVGAGI (reference sequence). The J segment lost 0 bases and the V segment lost 5 bases, leaving 7 bases of the junction unmatched. CDR3 DNA sequence: TGTGCCAGCAGTCGGACAGGGGAGGGGTCTAACTATGGCTACACCTTC. It is translated as CASSRTGEGSNYGYTF.

V is TRBV11-2 and J is TRBJ1-6; D unclear. This CDR3 is built from 14 residues. Germline values: CDR1 SGHAT, CDR2 FQNNGV. V was clipped by 3 bases and J by 8 bases, with 11 bases between them. The CDR3 loop is CASSLGVVYSPLHF. Written as DNA, the CDR3 is TGTGCCAGCAGCTTGGGAGTAGTTTATTCACCCCTCCACTTT.

This sequence joins TRBV30 and TRBJ2-5, with D unclear. This CDR3 spans 13 amino acids. The germline V and J ends were trimmed by 2 bases and 2 bases, with 9 bases remaining between them. The germline CDR1 and CDR2 sequences are GTSNPN and SVGIG (reference sequence). Here the CDR3 reads CAWSTHFQETQYF. The CDR3 DNA reads TGTGCCTGGAGTACCCACTTTCAAGAGACCCAGTACTTC.

This chain uses TRBV28 with TRBJ2-4; D not resolved. The CDR3 consists of 14 residues. Trimming removed 4 bases from V and 0 bases from J, with 7 bases in between. The germline V gene encodes CDR1 MDHEN and CDR2 SYDVKM. In nucleotides, the CDR3 is TGTGCCAGCAGTTACGGGCTAGCCAAAAACATTCAGTACTTC. Encoded protein: CASSYGLAKNIQYF. Based on the CDR3 plus reference TRBV28 and TRBJ2-4, the full variable domain is DVKVTQSSRYLVKRTGEKVFLECVQDMDHENMFWYRQDPGLGLRLIYFSYDVKMKEKGDIPEGYSVSREKKERFSLILESASTNQTSMYLCASSYGLAKNIQYFGAGTRLSVL.

This clone was seen just once. The rearrangement uses TRBV28 and TRBJ2-7; no clear D gene. From germline, CDR1 is MDHEN and CDR2 SYDVKM. Trimming took 7 bases from V and 7 from J, leaving 26 bases between them. The length of the CDR3 is 16 residues. DNA for the CDR3: TGTGCCAGCACCCCCACCCCGGGCGCCCTTCTTCGGGAGCAGTACTTC. This codes for CASTPTPGALLREQYF.

V is TRBV2 and J is TRBJ2-5; 12 nucleotides align to TRBD2. This CDR3 contains 14 residues. The trim removed 10 bases at V and 3 bases at J, leaving 6 bases unmatched. CDR1 and CDR2 from the germline V gene are SNHLY and FYNNEI. The CDR3 is CAISRLAGEETQYF. For the CDR3, the DNA is TGTGCCATAAGCCGACTAGCGGGGGAAGAGACCCAGTACTTC.

The sample holds one count of this clone. This rearrangement joins TRBV27 to TRBJ2-3, with 12 bases fitting TRBD2. The CDR3 is made up of 16 amino acids. CDR1 is MNHEY, CDR2 SMNVEV, per germline (reference sequence). The J segment lost 2 bases and the V segment lost 3 bases, leaving 3 bases of the junction unmatched. CDR3 in DNA: TGTGCCAGCAGTTTGAGGACTAGCGGGAACACAGATACGCAGTATTTT. This encodes CASSLRTSGNTDTQYF.

The V gene is TRBV5-1, the J gene TRBJ2-1; D gene unclear. Trimming took 4 bases from V and 5 from J, leaving 13 bases between them. The CDR3 runs to 14 residues. Germline V lookup: CDR1 SGHRS, CDR2 YFSETQ. CDR3 in DNA: TGCGCCAGCAGCCAAATCCGATACCACAATGAGCAGTTCTTC. This codes for CASSQIRYHNEQFF. Full variable domain (missing parts from reference TRBV5-1 and TRBJ2-1): KAGVTQTPRYLIKTRGQQVTLSCSPISGHRSVSWYQQTPGQGLQFLFEYFSETQRNKGNFPGRFSGRQFSNSRSEMNVSTLELGDSALYLCASSQIRYHNEQFFGPGTRLTVL.

V and J are TRBV30 and TRBJ2-2; 9 bases agree with TRBD1. V shed 2 bases and J 6 bases; nucleotides not matched to a gene: 7. Germline values: CDR1 GTSNPN, CDR2 SVGIG (reference sequence). This CDR3 comprises 15 residues. In nucleotides, the CDR3 is TGTGCCTGGAGTTCGGGACAGGGATGGTCCGGGGAGCTGTTTTTT. Its protein product is CAWSSGQGWSGELFF. Filled out from reference TRBV30 and TRBJ2-2, the complete variable domain reads SQTIHQWPATLVQPVGSPLSLECTVEGTSNPNLYWYRQAAGRGLQLLFYSVGIGQISSEVPQNLSASRPQDRQFILSSKKLLLSDSGFYLCAWSSGQGWSGELFFGEGSRLTVL.

The CDR3 bases are TGTGCCAGCAGTGACCTGGACAGGGGCAGGTACAATGAGCAGTTCTTC. It encodes CASSDLDRGRYNEQFF. The chain employs TRBV2 and TRBJ2-1, with 9 positions matching TRBD1. The V and J ends lost 3 bases and 4 bases, in that order; junction bases with no gene match: 7. CDR1 and CDR2 (germline): SNHLY, FYNNEI. This CDR3 spans 16 amino acids.

This clone appeared a single time. This chain uses TRBV7-8 with TRBJ2-1; 11 bases match TRBD2. The CDR3 totals 15 residues. The germline gives CDR1 SGHVS, CDR2 FQNEAQ. The V and J ends lost 5 bases and 4 bases, in that order; junction bases with no gene match: 4. CDR3 loop: CASSRTSGGYNEQFF. As DNA, the CDR3 is TGTGCCAGCAGCCGAACTAGCGGGGGATACAATGAGCAGTTCTTC.